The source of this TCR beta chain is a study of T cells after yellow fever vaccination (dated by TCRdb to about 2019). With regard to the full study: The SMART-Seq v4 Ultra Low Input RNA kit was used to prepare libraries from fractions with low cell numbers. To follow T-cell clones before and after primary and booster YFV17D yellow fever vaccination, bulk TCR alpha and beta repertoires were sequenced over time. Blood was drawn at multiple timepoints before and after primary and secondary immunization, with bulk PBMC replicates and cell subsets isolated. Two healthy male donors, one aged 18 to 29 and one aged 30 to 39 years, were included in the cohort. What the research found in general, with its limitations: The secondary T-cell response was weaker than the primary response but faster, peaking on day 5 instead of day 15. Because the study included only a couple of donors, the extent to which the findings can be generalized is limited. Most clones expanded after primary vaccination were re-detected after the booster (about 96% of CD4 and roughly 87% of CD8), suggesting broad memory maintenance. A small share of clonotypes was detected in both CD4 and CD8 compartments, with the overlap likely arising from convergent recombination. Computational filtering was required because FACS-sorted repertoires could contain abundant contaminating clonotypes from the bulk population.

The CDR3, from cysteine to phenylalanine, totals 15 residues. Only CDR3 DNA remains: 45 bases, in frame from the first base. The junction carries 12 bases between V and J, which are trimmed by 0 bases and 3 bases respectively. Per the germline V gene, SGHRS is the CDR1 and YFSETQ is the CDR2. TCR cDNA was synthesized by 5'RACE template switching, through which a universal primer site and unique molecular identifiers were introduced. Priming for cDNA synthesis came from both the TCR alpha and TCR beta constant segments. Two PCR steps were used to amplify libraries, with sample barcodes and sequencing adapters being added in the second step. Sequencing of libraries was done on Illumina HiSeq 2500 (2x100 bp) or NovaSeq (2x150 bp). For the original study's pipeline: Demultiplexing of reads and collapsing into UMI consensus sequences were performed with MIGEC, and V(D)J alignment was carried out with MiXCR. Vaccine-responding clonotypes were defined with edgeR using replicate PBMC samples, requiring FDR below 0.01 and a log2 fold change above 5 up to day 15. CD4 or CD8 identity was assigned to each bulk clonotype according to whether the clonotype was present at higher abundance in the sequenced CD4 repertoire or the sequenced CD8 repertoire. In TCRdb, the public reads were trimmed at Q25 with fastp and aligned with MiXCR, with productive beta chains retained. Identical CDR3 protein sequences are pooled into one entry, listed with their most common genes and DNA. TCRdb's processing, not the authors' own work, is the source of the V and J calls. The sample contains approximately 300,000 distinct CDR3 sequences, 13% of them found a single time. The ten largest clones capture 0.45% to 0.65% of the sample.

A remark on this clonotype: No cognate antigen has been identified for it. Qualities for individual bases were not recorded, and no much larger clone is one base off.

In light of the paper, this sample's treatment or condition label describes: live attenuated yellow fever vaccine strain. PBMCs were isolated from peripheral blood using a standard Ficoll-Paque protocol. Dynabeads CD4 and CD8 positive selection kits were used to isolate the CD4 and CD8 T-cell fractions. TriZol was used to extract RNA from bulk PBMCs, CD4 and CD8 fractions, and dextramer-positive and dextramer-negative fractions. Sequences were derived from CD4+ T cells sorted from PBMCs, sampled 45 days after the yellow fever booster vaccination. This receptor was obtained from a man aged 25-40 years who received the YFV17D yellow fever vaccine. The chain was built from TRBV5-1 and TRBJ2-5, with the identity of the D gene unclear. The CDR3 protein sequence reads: CASSLGDTAKETQYF. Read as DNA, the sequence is TGCGCCAGCAGCTTGGGCGACACCGCCAAAGAGACCCAGTACTTC.